The clone carrying this T cell receptor (beta chain) was recorded only once. Its antigen is undetermined. This sample stems from a study of T-cell memory formation after mild COVID-19. In the study overall: Each donor largely had its own TCR clusters.

Study findings and constraints: Some responding clones appeared in pre-infection memory, suggesting cross-reactive memory joined. Among CD4+ contracting clones, most were CM and EM, and CD8+ ones EMRA.

CDR1 is KGHSH and CDR2 is LQKENI in the germline V gene. CDR3 length equals 15 residues. Germline trimming cut 1 base from V and 4 bases from J; bases unmatched to any gene: 6. The authors produced TCR alpha and TCR beta cDNA libraries with sample barcodes and UMIs by 5'RACE using constant-segment primers. TCRdb processed the 5' RACE reads anew with MiXCR; each CDR3 protein has one entry. The sample has under 350,000 distinct CDR3 sequences; roughly 17% are singletons. The source is a man younger than 30 who had mild COVID-19 (a few samples of this study predate the infection). Cell type and time point are not known. The chain has TRBV18 and TRBJ2-5; 7 bases match TRBD1. The specimen sequenced was PBMCs or a T cell subset sorted from them (not recorded which). The CDR3 DNA reads TGTGCCAGCTCACCACGACAGGGCGGCCCAGAGACCCAGTACTTC. Translation: CASSPRQGGPETQYF.